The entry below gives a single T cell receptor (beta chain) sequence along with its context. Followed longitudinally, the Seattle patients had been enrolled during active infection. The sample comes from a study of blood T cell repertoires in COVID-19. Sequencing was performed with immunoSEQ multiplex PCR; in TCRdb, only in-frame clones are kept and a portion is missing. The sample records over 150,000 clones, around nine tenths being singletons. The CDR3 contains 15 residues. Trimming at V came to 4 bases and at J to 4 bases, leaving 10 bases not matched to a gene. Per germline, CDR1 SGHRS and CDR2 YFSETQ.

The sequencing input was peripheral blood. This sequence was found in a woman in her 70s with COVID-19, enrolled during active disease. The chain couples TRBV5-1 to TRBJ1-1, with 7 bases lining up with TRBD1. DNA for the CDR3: TGCGCCAGCAGCCCCCGACAGGGTGGGGGCACTGAAGCTTTCTTT. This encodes CASSPRQGGGTEAFF.